Given below is one T cell receptor beta chain in context. The method was immunoSEQ multiplex PCR; TCRdb's version includes in-frame clones alone and lacks a portion of them. The table includes about 240,000 clones, around 81% detected once. The sample originates from a study of Tregs in tolerant kidney transplant recipients. The CDR3 runs to 15 residues. The V end lost 1 base, the J end lost 5 bases, and 12 bases lay between the germline ends. The germline gives CDR1 SGHRS, CDR2 YFSETQ. The chain combines TRBV5-1 with TRBJ2-2; TRBD2 might be the D (5 bases). Sequencing was done on a sample of CD4+ T cells from blood. The source is a human donor in good health. The CDR3 loop is CASSLTSPTTGELFF. The CDR3 coding sequence is TGCGCCAGCAGCTTGACTAGTCCCACGACCGGGGAGCTGTTTTTT. Variable domain in full (rest from reference TRBV5-1 and TRBJ2-2): KAGVTQTPRYLIKTRGQQVTLSCSPISGHRSVSWYQQTPGQGLQFLFEYFSETQRNKGNFPGRFSGRQFSNSRSEMNVSTLELGDSALYLCASSLTSPTTGELFFGEGSRLTVL.